A single sample is the source of the 25 T cell receptor beta chains below, sequenced in a study of blood T cells in healthy people across ages. A second PCR of 7 to 11 cycles used a sample-barcoded 5' primer and a J-beta primer mix. TCRdb fed the 5' RACE reads into MiXCR, producing one record per CDR3 protein. The table includes about 400,000 distinct CDR3 sequences, more than 45% detected once. The specimen was blood. These receptors came from a man aged 60 to 69 in good health.

The rearrangement joins TRBV5-1 to TRBJ2-7, with 7 bases matching TRBD1. Germline V gene lookup returns CDR1 SGHRS and CDR2 YFSETQ. The CDR3 is 13 residues long. The J segment lost 6 bases and the V segment lost 5 bases, leaving 8 bases of the junction unmatched. The CDR3 DNA is TGCGCCAGCAGGGGCGACAGGGTCGGCGAGCAGTACTTC. Its translation: CASRGDRVGEQYF.

The chain employs TRBV7-9 and TRBJ1-5, with D uncertain. The CDR3 sequence is 12 residues long. V lost 5 bases, J lost 0 bases, and 2 bases lay in between. The V gene's germline CDR1 is SEHNR and CDR2 FQNEAQ (reference sequence). Written as DNA, the CDR3 is TGTGCCAGCAGCCGTAGCAATCAGCCCCAGCATTTT. Translated, it gives CASSRSNQPQHF.

The V gene is TRBV5-1, the J gene TRBJ2-1, with TRBD2 matching 13 bases. CDR1 and CDR2 from the germline V gene are SGHRS and YFSETQ. The V and J ends lost 2 bases and 9 bases, in that order; junction bases with no gene match: 14. CDR3 length: 18 amino acids. The CDR3 sequence is CASSFTSGGGLRSGEQFF. The CDR3 nucleotides read TGCGCCAGCAGCTTTACTAGCGGGGGGGGGCTACGAAGTGGTGAGCAGTTCTTC. The entire variable domain, with the rest obtained from reference TRBV5-1 and TRBJ2-1, is as follows: KAGVTQTPRYLIKTRGQQVTLSCSPISGHRSVSWYQQTPGQGLQFLFEYFSETQRNKGNFPGRFSGRQFSNSRSEMNVSTLELGDSALYLCASSFTSGGGLRSGEQFFGPGTRLTVL.

This clonotype was seen only a few times. The chain's CDR3 is CSARTPNYGYTF. CDR3 DNA sequence: TGCAGTGCGCGGACACCGAACTATGGCTACACCTTC. This sequence joins TRBV20-1 and TRBJ1-2, with D maybe TRBD1 (5 bases). CDR1 and CDR2 from the germline V gene are DFQATT and SNEGSKA (reference sequence). This CDR3 has 12 residues. V shed 6 bases and J shed 2 bases, with 10 bases lying between them.

This clonotype was counted only a few times. The CDR3 bases are TGTGCCAGCAGTCTACAGGGGGCATTCAACGAAAAACTGTTTTTT. As protein: CASSLQGAFNEKLFF. This rearrangement joins TRBV25-1 to TRBJ1-4; 9 nucleotides match TRBD1. The trim removed 5 bases at V and 8 bases at J, leaving 9 bases unmatched. Germline-derived CDR1 and CDR2 are MGHDK and SYGVNS. This CDR3 is built from 15 residues.

In this sample, this clonotype turned up a few times. This sequence joins TRBV7-9 and TRBJ2-7, with a possible D match to TRBD2 (5 bases). The CDR3 extends over 16 amino acids. CDR1 is SEHNR and CDR2 is FQNEAQ in the germline V gene (reference sequence). V was shortened by 1 base and J by 5 bases, with 18 bases between the two germline ends. The CDR3 sequence is CASSLERAPPADEQYF. The CDR3 DNA reads TGTGCCAGCAGCTTAGAGAGGGCTCCCCCGGCGGACGAGCAGTACTTC.

The chain joins TRBV10-3 to TRBJ2-5; 12 bases are a match to TRBD2. V trimming: 5 bases; J trimming: 2 bases; junction bases outside the gene matches: 3. Germline values: CDR1 ENHRY, CDR2 SYGVKD. CDR3 length equals 15 residues. DNA for the CDR3: TGTGCCATCAGTTTACTAGCGGGGGGACAAGAGACCCAGTACTTC. Its protein product is CAISLLAGGQETQYF.

The J gene is TRBJ1-1, the V gene TRBV6-5, with D possibly TRBD1 on 5 matching bases. From germline, CDR1 is MNHEY and CDR2 SVGAGI. The CDR3 is 15 amino acids. V lost 5 bases, J lost 3 bases, and 16 bases lay in between. In DNA, the CDR3 is TGTGCCAGCAGTGGCCCGGTCAGGGCCCACACTGAAGCTTTCTTT. Protein product: CASSGPVRAHTEAFF.

This clonotype was observed a handful of times. The chain has TRBV6-2 or TRBV6-3 and TRBJ2-3; 7 bases map to TRBD1. Germline V gives CDR1 MNHEY, CDR2 SVGEGT. The V segment lost 6 bases and the J segment 0 bases; nucleotides outside the gene matches: 3. The CDR3 covers 14 residues. The CDR3 here is CASRRDSSTDTQYF. CDR3 nucleotides: TGTGCCAGCAGGAGGGACAGTAGCACAGATACGCAGTATTTT.

This clonotype was seen a handful of times. The V and J genes are TRBV20-1 and TRBJ2-7; 8 bases match TRBD2. Trimming cost V 0 bases and J 5 bases; bases outside gene matches: 6. CDR3 length: 14 residues. Germline V lookup: CDR1 DFQATT, CDR2 SNEGSKA (reference sequence). CDR3 in DNA: TGCAGTGCTAGAGAGGGAGCGGGAGAGGACGAGCAGTACTTC. This sequence encodes CSAREGAGEDEQYF.

V and J are TRBV29-1 and TRBJ1-1; D gene uncertain. Germline assignment: CDR1 SQVTM and CDR2 ANQGSEA. Trimming left V 7 bases short and J 1 base short, with 7 bases between. The CDR3 runs to 11 residues. The CDR3 DNA reads TGCAGCGCCATCCAGAACACTGAAGCTTTCTTT. It yields the protein CSAIQNTEAFF.

This clonotype was observed once. The J gene is TRBJ2-1, the V gene TRBV7-2; 11 nucleotides agree with TRBD2. Trimming cost V 1 base and J 0 bases; bases outside gene matches: 5. CDR1 is SGHTA, CDR2 FQGNSA, per germline. The CDR3 is 18 residues long. The DNA for the CDR3 is TGTGCCAGCAGCTTAGAGGGACTAGCGGCAAGCTCCTACAATGAGCAGTTCTTC. It codes for CASSLEGLAASSYNEQFF. Full variable domain (remainder filled in from reference TRBV7-2 and TRBJ2-1): GAGVSQSPSNKVTEKGKDVELRCDPISGHTALYWYRQSLGQGLEFLIYFQGNSAPDKSGLPSDRFSAERTGGSVSTLTIQRTQQEDSAVYLCASSLEGLAASSYNEQFFGPGTRLTVL.

This clonotype was detected a few times. V gene TRBV6-1 combines with J gene TRBJ2-3, with 9 nucleotides matching TRBD2. Germline V CDR1 and CDR2: MNHNS, SASEGT. The CDR3 contains 17 residues. V shed 6 bases and J 2 bases; nucleotides not matched to a gene: 12. The CDR3 loop is CASSPRGSGGVTDTQYF. CDR3 nucleotides: TGTGCCAGCAGCCCCCGGGGTAGCGGGGGAGTCACAGATACGCAGTATTTT.

This clonotype was seen just once. The chain has TRBV6-5 and TRBJ2-4; the match to TRBD1 covers 7 bases. CDR3 length: 13 residues. V gave up 2 bases and J gave up 8 bases; unmatched junction bases: 3. The germline V gene encodes CDR1 MNHEY and CDR2 SVGAGI. The CDR3 protein is CASSYRGRDIQYF. The DNA of the CDR3 is TGTGCCAGCAGTTACAGGGGGCGGGACATTCAGTACTTC.

This clonotype was observed a few times. The V gene is TRBV6-2 or TRBV6-3, the J gene TRBJ2-5, with 8 nucleotides matching TRBD1. The DNA end lines up better with TRBJ2-7; the J call may be wrong. This CDR3 region has 11 residues. Germline V gene data show CDR1 as MNHEY and CDR2 as SVGEGT. CDR3 DNA sequence: TGTGCCAGCGGACAGGGCAACGAGCAGTACTTC. Protein product: CASGQGNEQYF.

V and J are TRBV6-1 and TRBJ2-3, with D perhaps TRBD1 or TRBD2 (5 bases each). The V gene lost 5 bases and the J gene lost 0 bases, with 12 bases spanning the gap. Germline-derived CDR1 and CDR2 are MNHNS and SASEGT. The CDR3 has 15 residues. The CDR3 nucleotides are TGTGCCAGCAGTCCAAACAGGAGGAGCACAGATACGCAGTATTTT. It encodes CASSPNRRSTDTQYF.

About this clonotype itself: Possible read error: a much larger clone is one base away. The chain combines TRBV27 with TRBJ2-5, with a possible D match to TRBD1 (6 bases). This CDR3 has 16 residues. Trimming took 6 bases from V and 11 from J, leaving 28 bases between them. CDR1 and CDR2 (germline): MNHEY, SMNVEV (reference sequence). Here the CDR3 DNA reads TGTGCCAGCAGCCCATCGGGATTAACAGGGCCAAATGAGCAGTACTTC. Translation gives CASSPSGLTGPNEQYF.

On this clonotype: The junction and the germline gene differ at one end; a read error may be behind it. The chain is built from TRBV20-1 and TRBJ2-3, with 8 bases identical to TRBD2. Germline CDR1 and CDR2: DFQATT and SNEGSKA (reference sequence). The CDR3 is made up of 17 amino acids. In DNA form, the CDR3 reads TGCAGTACTAGAGATCCTAGACCGGGAGGGGGCACAGATACGCAGTATTTT. Protein product: CSTRDPRPGGGTDTQYF.

The rearrangement uses TRBV7-8 and TRBJ2-1, with D hard to call. CDR3 length: 12 residues. Trimming removed 4 bases at V and 6 bases at J, with 7 bases between. Germline CDR1 and CDR2: SGHVS and FQNEAQ. CDR3 nucleotides: TGTGCCAGCAGCTCCCTCCGCAATGAGCAGTTCTTC. It specifies CASSSLRNEQFF.

The chain has TRBV6-5 and TRBJ2-5, with D possibly TRBD2 on 6 matching bases. Germline CDR1 and CDR2: MNHEY and SVGAGI. The germline V and J ends were trimmed by 5 bases and 0 bases, with 7 bases remaining between them. The CDR3 is 13 amino acids. Written as DNA, the CDR3 is TGTGCCAGCAGTGGGGGGTACCAAGAGACCCAGTACTTC. It encodes CASSGGYQETQYF.

This chain connects TRBV7-9 to TRBJ2-5; no reliable D call. The CDR3 has 15 amino acids. Per germline, CDR1 SEHNR and CDR2 FQNEAQ (reference sequence). Trimming shortened V by 8 bases and J by 1 base, and 17 bases separated the two germline ends. The CDR3 reads CASLNPEAPQETQYF. CDR3 coding DNA: TGTGCCAGCCTTAATCCAGAGGCACCCCAAGAGACCCAGTACTTC.

This sequence joins TRBV20-1 and TRBJ2-5; D is unresolved. Trimming cost V 4 bases and J 0 bases, with 9 bases left between them. Germline V gives CDR1 DFQATT, CDR2 SNEGSKA (reference sequence). The CDR3 has 13 amino acids. The CDR3 spells CSAIQRDQETQYF. The DNA of the CDR3 is TGCAGTGCTATCCAGCGCGACCAAGAGACCCAGTACTTC.

The chain links TRBV9 to TRBJ2-7, with 9 nucleotides matching TRBD2. Germline lookup yields CDR1 SGDLS and CDR2 YYNGEE. The CDR3 runs to 16 residues. The V segment lost 0 bases and the J segment 7 bases; nucleotides outside the gene matches: 11. The CDR3 DNA is TGTGCCAGCAGCGTAGAGGCGGGAGGGCCTTACAATGAGCAGTACTTC. It translates to CASSVEAGGPYNEQYF.

This clonotype was seen only once. V usage is TRBV18 and J usage is TRBJ2-3, with D possibly matching TRBD2 (5 bases). There are 13 residues in the CDR3. Deletions cut 2 bases from V and 6 bases from J, with 9 bases between. Germline V gene lookup returns CDR1 KGHSH and CDR2 LQKENI. This chain's CDR3 is CASSPTSRDTQYF. In DNA form, the CDR3 reads TGTGCCAGCTCACCAACTAGTCGGGATACGCAGTATTTT.

V gene TRBV11-2 combines with J gene TRBJ2-1; 10 nucleotides align to TRBD1. Germline V gene sequence: CDR1 SGHAT, CDR2 FQNNGV. The CDR3 extends over 16 amino acids. With V trimmed by 0 bases and J by 5 bases, 4 bases remained unmatched. The CDR3 bases are TGTGCCAGCAGCTTAGAGAGGACAGGGGGTCACAATGAGCAGTTCTTC. Translating gives CASSLERTGGHNEQFF.